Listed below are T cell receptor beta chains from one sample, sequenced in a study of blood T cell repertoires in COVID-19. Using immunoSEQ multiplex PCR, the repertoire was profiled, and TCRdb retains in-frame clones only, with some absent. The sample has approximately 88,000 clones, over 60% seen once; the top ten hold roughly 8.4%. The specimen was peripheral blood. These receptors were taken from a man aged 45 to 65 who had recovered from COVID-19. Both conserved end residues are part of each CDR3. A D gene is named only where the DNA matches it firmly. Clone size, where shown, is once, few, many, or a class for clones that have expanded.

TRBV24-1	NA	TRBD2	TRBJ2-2	CATSDWEGTTSTGELFF	TGTGCCACCAGTGATTGGGAGGGGACTACGAGCACCGGGGAGCTGTTTTTT
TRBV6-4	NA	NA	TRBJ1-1	CASSLQVNTEAFF	TGTGCCAGCAGCCTACAGGTGAACACTGAAGCTTTCTTT
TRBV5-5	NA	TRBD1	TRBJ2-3	CASRAYRGLGTDTQYF	TGTGCCAGCAGAGCCTACAGGGGGCTAGGGACAGATACGCAGTATTTT
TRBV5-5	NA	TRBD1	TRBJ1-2	CASSLDRANYGYTF	TGTGCCAGCAGCCTGGACAGGGCAAACTATGGCTACACCTTC
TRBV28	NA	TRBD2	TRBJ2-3	CASSVAGEGDTQYF	TGTGCCAGCAGTGTAGCGGGAGAGGGAGATACGCAGTATTTT
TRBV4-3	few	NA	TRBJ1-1	CASSQEYSPGKNTEAFF	TGCGCCAGCAGCCAAGAGTATAGCCCGGGGAAAAATACTGAAGCTTTCTTT
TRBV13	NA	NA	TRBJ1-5	CASSAGGNQPQHF	TGTGCCAGCAGCGCGGGGGGCAATCAGCCCCAGCATTTT
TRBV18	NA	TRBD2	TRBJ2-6	CASSPQGLAGLTGANVLTF	TGTGCCAGCTCACCACAAGGACTAGCGGGATTAACTGGGGCCAACGTCCTGACTTTC
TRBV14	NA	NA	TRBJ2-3	CASSDQGSDTQYF	TGTGCCAGCAGCGACCAGGGATCAGATACGCAGTATTTT
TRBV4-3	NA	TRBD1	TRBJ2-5	CASSPSGQGETQYF	TGCGCCAGCAGCCCGTCGGGACAGGGAGAGACCCAGTACTTC
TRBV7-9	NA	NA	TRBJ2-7	CASSPAYEQYF	TGTGCCAGCAGCCCCGCCTACGAGCAGTACTTC
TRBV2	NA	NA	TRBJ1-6	CASSEPVSPLHF	TGTGCCAGCAGTGAACCCGTCTCACCCCTCCACTTT
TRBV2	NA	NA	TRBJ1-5	CASSPSNYPGPQHF	TGTGCCAGCAGTCCATCAAACTACCCCGGGCCCCAGCATTTT
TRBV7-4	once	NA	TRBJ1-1	CASSLGRAREWRGFNTEAFF	TGTGCCAGCAGCTTAGGGCGGGCTAGGGAATGGAGGGGATTCAACACTGAAGCTTTCTTT
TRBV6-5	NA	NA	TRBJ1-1	CASRMTVNTEAFF	TGTGCCAGCAGGATGACAGTGAACACTGAAGCTTTCTTT
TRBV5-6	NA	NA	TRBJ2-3	CASDDRRSYTDTQYF	TGTGCCAGCGACGACCGGCGGAGCTACACAGATACGCAGTATTTT
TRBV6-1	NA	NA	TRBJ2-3	CASSEGQDKHTQYF	TGTGCCAGCAGTGAAGGACAGGACAAACATACGCAGTATTTT
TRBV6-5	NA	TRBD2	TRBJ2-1	CASSRAGPSYNEQFF	TGTGCCAGCAGTAGAGCGGGACCGTCCTACAATGAGCAGTTCTTC